Below are 19 T cell receptor beta chains sequenced from a single sample in a study of T cell responses to AZD1222 COVID-19 vaccine. TCRdb keeps only in-frame clones here, not all; method: immunoSEQ multiplex PCR. The top ten clones hold roughly a fifth of a sample with around 110,000 clones, approximately 90% of them seen once. Sample: peripheral blood, taken on day 0 of AZD1222 vaccination. The receptors come from an adult in good health.

This chain links TRBV18 with TRBJ1-2, with D unclear. The length of the CDR3 is 14 residues. The V end lost 1 base, the J end lost 2 bases, and 8 bases lay between the germline ends. The germline CDR1 and CDR2 sequences are KGHSH and LQKENI. CDR3 region: CASSPQGLNYGYTF. The CDR3 DNA is TGTGCCAGCTCACCACAGGGCCTGAACTATGGCTACACCTTC.

The chain recombines TRBV11-3 with TRBJ2-5, with 7 positions matching TRBD1. The CDR3 spans 12 residues. CDR1 is SGHNT, CDR2 YENEEA, per germline. With V trimmed by 6 bases and J by 4 bases, 2 bases remained unmatched. As DNA, the CDR3 is TGTGCCAGCAGTAGGGGGCCAGAGACCCAGTACTTC. This sequence encodes CASSRGPETQYF. Full variable domain (outside the CDR3, taken from reference TRBV11-3 and TRBJ2-5): EAGVVQSPRYKIIEKKQPVAFWCNPISGHNTLYWYLQNLGQGPELLIRYENEEAVDDSQLPKDRFSAERLKGVDSTLKIQPAELGDSAVYLCASSRGPETQYFGPGTRLLVL.

The chain is built from TRBV7-2 and TRBJ1-1; TRBD1 agrees at 7 bases. CDR1 is SGHTA and CDR2 is FQGNSA in the germline V gene. J lost 0 bases, V lost 11 bases, and 9 bases had no gene match. The CDR3 loop spans 14 amino acids. CDR3 in DNA: TGTGCCTCGAAGACAGGGACCATGAACACTGAAGCTTTCTTT. This sequence encodes CASKTGTMNTEAFF.

This clone was observed once. The chain is built from TRBV2 and TRBJ2-2, with D uncertain. Trimming took off 3 bases at V and 8 bases at J, with 10 bases between the two ends. The CDR3 runs 13 residues. Germline V gene sequence: CDR1 SNHLY, CDR2 FYNNEI. CDR3 protein: CASSDLLPGELFF. CDR3 nucleotide sequence: TGTGCCAGCAGTGATTTATTGCCTGGGGAGCTGTTTTTT. Combining the CDR3 with reference TRBV2 and TRBJ2-2 gives the whole variable domain EPEVTQTPSHQVTQMGQEVILRCVPISNHLYFYWYRQILGQKVEFLVSFYNNEISEKSEIFDDQFSVERPDGSNFTLKIRSTKLEDSAMYFCASSDLLPGELFFGEGSRLTVL.

The CDR3 coding sequence is TGTGCCAGCAGCAAGATCGGGACCGAAAAAGAGACCCAGTACTTC. This encodes CASSKIGTEKETQYF. The chain carries TRBV3-1 (or the pseudogene TRBV3-2) and TRBJ2-5; D may be TRBD1 or TRBD2 (5 bases each). This CDR3 comprises 15 residues. The germline CDR1 and CDR2 sequences are LGHDT and YNNKEL (reference sequence). V lost 5 bases and J 3 bases, leaving 16 bases between the germline ends.

The gene calls are TRBV25-1 and TRBJ1-4; D is unresolved. Between the trimmed V and J ends, which lost 3 bases and 10 bases, there was a span of 6 bases. The CDR3 is 11 amino acids. Germline assignment: CDR1 MGHDK and CDR2 SYGVNS. The CDR3 reads CASSDWGKLFF. CDR3 DNA sequence: TGTGCCAGCAGTGACTGGGGAAAACTGTTTTTT.

This sequence joins TRBV19 and TRBJ1-1; D is uncertain. Trimming removed 6 bases from V and 0 bases from J, with 17 bases in between. Germline assignment: CDR1 LNHDA and CDR2 SQIVND (reference sequence). The length of the CDR3 is 16 residues. CDR3 in amino acids: CASSPPGSRMNTEAFF. As DNA, the CDR3 is TGTGCCAGTAGCCCGCCGGGGAGTCGGATGAACACTGAAGCTTTCTTT. Based on the CDR3 plus reference TRBV19 and TRBJ1-1, the full variable domain is DGGITQSPKYLFRKEGQNVTLSCEQNLNHDAMYWYRQDPGQGLRLIYYSQIVNDFQKGDIAEGYSVSREKKESFPLTVTSAQKNPTAFYLCASSPPGSRMNTEAFFGQGTRLTVV.

The V call is TRBV29-1, the J call TRBJ1-4; maybe TRBD1 (5 bases). With 6 bases removed from V and 3 bases from J, the gap between germline ends came to 14 bases. This CDR3 is built from 14 residues. CDR1 is SQVTM and CDR2 is ANQGSEA in the germline V gene. In nucleotides, the CDR3 is TGCAGCGTCAGTACGGGGGGGGCTAATGAAAAACTGTTTTTT. It yields the protein CSVSTGGANEKLFF.

The chain has TRBV19 and TRBJ1-2; D gene uncertain. CDR3 size: 13 residues. Germline V CDR1 and CDR2: LNHDA, SQIVND (reference sequence). The V gene lost 0 bases and the J gene lost 3 bases, with 5 bases spanning the gap. In DNA form, the CDR3 reads TGTGCCAGTAGTATAGAGATAGACTATGGCTACACCTTC. Its protein product is CASSIEIDYGYTF.

V gene TRBV30 combines with J gene TRBJ1-6; D possibly corresponds to TRBD1 (5 bases). The V gene lost 2 bases and the J gene lost 13 bases, with 12 bases spanning the gap. This CDR3 is 12 amino acids long. CDR1 GTSNPN and CDR2 SVGIG come from the germline V gene (reference sequence). The CDR3 spells CAWSFGADPLHF. The CDR3, as DNA: TGTGCCTGGAGTTTTGGGGCAGACCCCCTCCACTTT.

The chain is built from TRBV11-3 and TRBJ2-2; 7 nucleotides match TRBD1. Germline V CDR1 and CDR2: SGHNT, YENEEA. The CDR3 has 17 amino acids. The V gene end was trimmed by 4 bases and the J gene end by 1 base; junction bases not matched to a gene: 9. In DNA, the CDR3 is TGTGCCAGCAGCTCGAAACCGGGACAGAGGAACACCGGGGAGCTGTTTTTT. Translated, it gives CASSSKPGQRNTGELFF.

The chain couples TRBV19 to TRBJ1-2, with 7 bases matching TRBD1. The CDR3 totals 13 residues. Germline V CDR1 and CDR2: LNHDA, SQIVND (reference sequence). The V and J ends lost 1 base and 7 bases, in that order; junction bases with no gene match: 3. CDR3 in DNA: TGTGCCAGTAGTATAGCAACAGGGGCTGGCTACACCTTC. It encodes CASSIATGAGYTF.

The sample holds one count of this clone. V is TRBV7-3 and J is TRBJ1-6; D not resolved. The CDR3 has 13 residues. V lost 3 bases to trimming and J lost 5 bases, with 5 bases between them. The V gene's germline CDR1 is SGHTA and CDR2 FQGTGA. The CDR3 nucleotides are TGTGCCAGCAGCTTGACCAATAATTCACCCCTCCACTTT. It specifies CASSLTNNSPLHF.

J is TRBJ2-7 and V is TRBV6-6, with D maybe TRBD1 (5 bases). V lost 8 bases to trimming and J lost 0 bases, with 20 bases between them. Germline V gene lookup returns CDR1 MNHNY and CDR2 SVGAGI (reference sequence). The CDR3 is 16 amino acids. CDR3 residues: CASGSPSTGLSYEQYF. In nucleotides, the CDR3 is TGTGCCAGCGGATCGCCGAGTACAGGCCTCTCCTACGAGCAGTACTTC.

A single count supports this clone. The rearrangement uses TRBV19 and TRBJ2-3, with D unresolved. Deletions cut 10 bases from V and 1 base from J, with 21 bases between. CDR3 length: 16 residues. Looked up from germline, CDR1 is LNHDA and CDR2 is SQIVND (reference sequence). Here the CDR3 reads CATRTRRRWGTDTQYF. The DNA of the CDR3 is TGTGCCACCCGGACCCGACGTAGGTGGGGCACAGATACGCAGTATTTT.

The V and J genes are TRBV10-1 and TRBJ1-4; no firm D call. V lost 2 bases and J lost 7, with 11 bases in between. CDR3 size: 14 residues. CDR1 WNHNN and CDR2 SYGVQD come from the germline V gene (reference sequence). CDR3 nucleotide sequence: TGCGCCAGCAGTGAGAAGGCAGGAGGTGAAAAACTGTTTTTT. It is translated as CASSEKAGGEKLFF.

This chain uses TRBV3-1 (or the pseudogene TRBV3-2) with TRBJ1-6, with 8 bases aligning to TRBD1. The V and J ends lost 4 bases and 6 bases, in that order; junction bases with no gene match: 2. The CDR3 spans 14 residues. From germline, CDR1 is LGHDT and CDR2 YNNKEL (reference sequence). CDR3: CASSPGQGNSPLHF. In DNA form, the CDR3 reads TGTGCCAGCAGCCCCGGACAGGGTAATTCACCCCTCCACTTT.

CDR3 nucleotides: TGCAGTCCGGCCGCTGACAATGAGCAGTTCTTC. Encoded protein: CSPAADNEQFF. The gene calls are TRBV20-1 and TRBJ2-1; no clear D gene. In germline, CDR1 is DFQATT, CDR2 SNEGSKA (reference sequence). The CDR3 has 11 residues. Trimming took 8 bases from V and 5 from J, leaving 10 bases between them.

The chain links TRBV6-2 or TRBV6-3 to TRBJ1-1, with D perhaps matching TRBD1 (6 bases). The germline V and J ends were trimmed by 7 bases and 6 bases, with 24 bases remaining between them. The CDR3 extends over 16 amino acids. The germline CDR1 and CDR2 sequences are MNHEY and SVGEGT. DNA of the CDR3: TGTGCCAGCACCCCCCTAGGGGGGCCGTTTTTGGCTGAAGCTTTCTTT. The encoded protein is CASTPLGGPFLAEAFF.